Included here is one T cell receptor (beta chain) sequence, with context. What antigen it recognizes has not been identified. The input lacks base qualities; no much larger clone sits a single base away. This record belongs to a study of shared clonotypes between healthy human individuals (dated by TCRdb to 2020 to 2022). About the investigation overall: The cohort comprised a couple of women and a few men aged 18 to 49 years. The study deeply sequenced blood TCR repertoires of five healthy adults to estimate repertoire size and the extent of clonotype sharing between individuals. Per donor, leukapheresis produced somewhere between about 0.9 and 9.5 billion PBMCs. Per donor, three plates each were used for CD4 naive and CD4 memory, two for CD8 naive, and one for CD8 memory. To increase sequencing depth and limit assay-specific biases, different laboratories used diverse techniques to prepare libraries and sequence TCR repertoires. On the study overall, not on this receptor specifically: Sampling was restricted to blood, and TCR repertoires in tissues likely differ from the TCR repertoires found in blood. Based on pairwise subsampling, the degree of clonotype sharing among donors was expected to be affected by sequencing depth. Estimated clonotype richness was generally larger for naive than for memory subsets. Because the study included a small number of donors, the genetic and exposure-history diversity represented was limited. When several donors were compared, the shared fraction of clonotypes was around 5.1% for naive CD4, about 4% for naive CD8, 2.3% for memory CD4, and 0.35% to 0.5% for memory CD8. Clonotypes shared by all four sorted-subset donors showed higher generation probabilities than non-shared clonotypes. Rarefaction of sorted-subset datasets indicated incomplete sequencing despite the large sequencing depth.

Healthy HIV-negative adults with no recently reported acute infections or vaccinations were included as donors. Only Caucasian adults living in Nashville, Tennessee, USA were represented among the donors. Magnetic negative selection was used to enrich CD4+ T cells, after which naive cells were positively selected on CD45RA and the negative fraction became the memory subset. Blood was collected by leukapheresis, and PBMCs were isolated by Ficoll-Histopaque density gradient centrifugation and then cryopreserved in liquid nitrogen vapor phase. Analytical flow cytometry was used to check the purity and quantity of each magnetically sorted T cell population. Genomic DNA was isolated from each sorted fraction and quantified by UV absorbance on a Nanodrop 2000c. Using the deep immunoSEQ assay, multiplex PCR amplified TCR CDR3 regions from genomic DNA. Genomic DNA extracted from each cell subset was distributed evenly over all wells of several immunoSEQ 96-well plates, and each plate served as one replicate. For sorted subsets, roughly 200 ng of genomic DNA, equivalent to about 30,000 T cell genomes, went into each replicate PCR. Purified libraries were quantified with a Qubit 3.0 fluorometer, sized on a Bioanalyzer 2100, and re-quantified with the KAPA Library Quantification kit. Every immunoSEQ 96-well plate was sequenced on a separate single-read 150-cycle Illumina NextSeq 550 flow cell. The original methods were these. Because only junctional sequences without quality scores were contained in the immunoSEQ output, filtering matching that applied to full-length reads could not be performed. To assign V/J genes and CDR3, sequences were annotated using PyIR, a Python wrapper for IgBLAST v1.9, with IMGT germline references. Reads were removed for weak V/J assignments (E-value above 1e-6), missing CDR3, stop codons, out-of-frame junctions, or ambiguous translated residues. V3J clonotypes were defined as sequences sharing the same inferred V gene, J gene, and CDR3 amino acid sequence. The percentage overlap between two repertoires was calculated by dividing the number of shared unique clonotypes by the size of the smaller repertoire. Richness of each repertoire was evaluated using RTK rarefaction, the Chao1 estimator, and Recon v2.1 estimates of unobserved clonotypes. Generation probabilities were computed with OLGA for all TCRbeta clonotypes obtained by the gDNA method from four donors. This is the immuneACCESS table as TCRdb keeps it, with only in-frame sequences that have V and J called. A part of the clones is gone; compared with another copy, unresolved V genes explain less than half, and the rest is unexplained. The DNA was the basis for D and trimming; V, J and clone size are from that table. For this sample there are fewer than 3 million clones; 85% to 95% appear just once. The ten biggest clones cover approximately 0.41% of the sample.

V and J are truncated by 7 bases and 3 bases respectively, leaving an intervening sequence of 11 bases. The CDR3 covers 13 residues, taking in both the cysteine and the phenylalanine. Here the CDR3 DNA is all that survives: 39 bases in frame from base 1. Reading the germline V gene gives CDR1 MNHEY and CDR2 SVGAGI. This sequence originates from a young man in good health. Some clones in this sample may be carry-over from other donors' samples. Sequenced material: naive CD4+ T cells from PBMCs. The cell subset or site label here, explained by the study, means: CD45RA+ positively selected. The sequence is built from TRBV6-5 and TRBJ2-3; the D gene lacks a confident call. The CDR3 region: CASTRDGTDTQYF. In nucleotides, the sequence is TGTGCCAGCACCCGCGATGGGACAGATACGCAGTATTTT.